The present T cell receptor (beta chain) was sequenced within a study of blood T cell repertoires in COVID-19 (dated by TCRdb to 2019 to 2021). Regarding the research as a whole: The collaborator samples originated in the United States, Italy and Spain and spanned the acute and convalescent phases of COVID-19. The repertoires were released in a freely available public database intended as a resource for research on the immune response to SARS-CoV-2. The material from the prospective study consisted of cDNA or gDNA derived from T cells, B-cell-depleted T cells, or PBMCs. A de-identified subject ID, COVID-19 status, age in years and sex were almost always included in the sample metadata. Samples came from the ongoing ImmuneRACE study (first 160 participants) plus 1,254 subjects from 6 global collaborators. The dataset comprised deeply sampled blood TCRbeta repertoires from subjects exposed to, actively infected with, or recovered from COVID-19. Where available, HLA class I and class II types were taken from metadata supplied by the sample provider and were not determined by assay-based typing.

CDR1 SGHRS and CDR2 YFSETQ are derived from the germline V gene. After removal of 6 bases from V and 5 bases from J, the junction retains 7 bases not matched to a gene. The CDR3 measures 13 amino acids from cysteine to phenylalanine. The entry retains the CDR3 DNA only, 39 bases that are in frame from base 1. The collaborating institutions used their own protocols to collect whole blood in K2EDTA tubes. For TCRbeta analysis, collaborators shipped samples as frozen whole blood, isolated PBMCs, or DNA extracted from either of those sample types. Overall study outcomes, separate from this receptor: How much clinical and demographic metadata was included differed by source and by participant, and the metadata was provided uncurated.

TCRbeta CDR3 regions were amplified from genomic DNA by means of the immunoSEQ Assay, a bias-controlled multiplex PCR. The paper's data handling went like this. The number of nucleated cells in each sample was estimated by amplification of reference gene primers within the assay. To quantify the absolute abundance of each unique TCRbeta CDR3 rearrangement, sequence reads were collapsed and filtered. For each sample, productive Simpson clonality was calculated as the square root of Simpson's diversity index across productive rearrangements. TCRdb holds this immuneACCESS table with in-frame rearrangements only. Some clones are missing; in checked studies, unresolved V genes explain under half, and the rest has no known cause. The V and J calls and clone size are taken from that table; D and trimming were inferred from the DNA. Counted in this sample were 200,000 to 300,000 clones; roughly 82% of them appeared once. The ten largest clones add up to approximately 4.5% of the sample.

Comments on this clone: The antigen this receptor binds is unknown. Base qualities are not recorded, but no much larger clone differs from it by a single base.

This receptor was taken from a woman aged 70-85 years with acute or convalescent COVID-19. The chain is assembled from TRBV5-1 and TRBJ1-1; a stretch of 7 junction bases matches TRBD1. Sequencing was carried out using peripheral blood. CDR3 loop: CASNLGQKTEAFF. The base sequence is TGCGCCAGCAACCTGGGACAGAAAACTGAAGCTTTCTTT.